This T cell receptor (beta chain) is from a study of early T cells in non-severe SARS-CoV-2 infection. As for the study in general: Sequencing targeted bulk RNA from unsorted whole blood, leaving chains unpaired.

The CDR3 runs 16 residues. CDR1 is LGHNA and CDR2 is YSLEER in the germline V gene. V dropped 0 bases and J dropped 0 bases, with 9 bases sitting between them. MiXCR, run by TCRdb on the 5' RACE reads, gives a single entry per CDR3 protein. The table records some 80,000 distinct CDR3 sequences, approximately 13% of them present only once. This clonotype appeared a few times. The sequencing sample was made of whole blood. The receptor comes from an adult who was a healthcare worker with PCR-confirmed SARS-CoV-2 infection or an uninfected control (not recorded which). The chain carries TRBV4-3 and TRBJ1-3; D possibly corresponds to TRBD1 (6 bases). The CDR3 DNA follows: TGCGCCAGCAGCCAAGATTTAGGGGGCTCTGGAAACACCATATATTTT. This sequence encodes CASSQDLGGSGNTIYF.